This TCR beta chain was sequenced during a study of cytomegalovirus exposure and HLA in healthy donors. This CDR3 is 15 amino acids long. Per the germline V gene, CDR1 is WNHNN and CDR2 is SYGVQD (reference sequence). With V trimmed by 0 bases and J by 5 bases, 7 bases remained unmatched. Primers: 60 Vbeta forward and 13 Jbeta reverse. The assay was immunoSEQ multiplex PCR, and TCRdb's table has in-frame clones only and misses some. The repertoire holds roughly 130,000 clones, around 81% seen once, with less than 0.75% in the top ten. Sequencing input: PBMCs. The V and J genes are TRBV10-1 and TRBJ2-7, with TRBD1 identical over 7 bases. The receptor's source is a man younger than 35 in good health and CMV-seronegative. The CDR3 nucleotides read TGCGCCAGCAGTGAGTCCCCCGACAGGGCCCACGAGCAGTACTTC. Translating it yields CASSESPDRAHEQYF.